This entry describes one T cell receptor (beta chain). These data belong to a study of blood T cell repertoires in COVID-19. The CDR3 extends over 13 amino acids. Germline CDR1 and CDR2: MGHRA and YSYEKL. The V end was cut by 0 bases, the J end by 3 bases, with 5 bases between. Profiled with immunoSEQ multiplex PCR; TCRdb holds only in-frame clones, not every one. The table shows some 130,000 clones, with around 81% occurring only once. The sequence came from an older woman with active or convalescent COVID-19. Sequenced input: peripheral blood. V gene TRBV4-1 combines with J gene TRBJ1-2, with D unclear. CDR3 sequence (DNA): TGCGCCAGCAGCCAAGACAGATACTATGGCTACACCTTC. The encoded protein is CASSQDRYYGYTF.